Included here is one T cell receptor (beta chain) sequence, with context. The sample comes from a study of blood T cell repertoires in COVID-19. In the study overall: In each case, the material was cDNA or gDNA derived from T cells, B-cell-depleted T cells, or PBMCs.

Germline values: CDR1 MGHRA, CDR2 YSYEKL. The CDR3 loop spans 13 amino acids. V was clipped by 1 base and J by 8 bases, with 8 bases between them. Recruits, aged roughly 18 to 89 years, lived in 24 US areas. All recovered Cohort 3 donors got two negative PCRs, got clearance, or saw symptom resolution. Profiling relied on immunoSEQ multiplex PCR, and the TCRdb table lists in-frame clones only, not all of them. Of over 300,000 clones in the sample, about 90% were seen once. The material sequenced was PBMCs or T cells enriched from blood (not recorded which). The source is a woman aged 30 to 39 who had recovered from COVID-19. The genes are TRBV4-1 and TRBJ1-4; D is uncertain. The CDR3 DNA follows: TGCGCCAGCAGCCAAGCTCGTCGGGAAAAACTGTTTTTT. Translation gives CASSQARREKLFF.